This TCR beta chain was found in a study of blood T cell repertoires in COVID-19. Study information: Researchers got acute and convalescent COVID-19 samples from the United States, Italy and Spain. From T cells, B-cell-depleted T cells, or PBMCs came the material, which was cDNA or gDNA.

This CDR3 contains 14 residues. CDR1 SGHRS and CDR2 YFSETQ come from the germline V gene. V lost 4 bases and J lost 1; bases outside the gene matches: 1. In the original processing: Nucleated cell number was recorded as an estimate derived from reference gene primer amplification. Assay used: immunoSEQ multiplex PCR; TCRdb lists only in-frame clones, some missing. From that table come the V and J calls and clone size; the DNA was used to work out D and trimming. The sample holds over 30,000 clones; about 85% are singletons and the top ten take 15% to 20%. Sequencing was performed on peripheral blood. The genes are TRBV5-1 and TRBJ2-2, with 7 bases identical to TRBD2. The origin of this receptor is a woman aged 60-70 years with active COVID-19. The CDR3 DNA reads as TGCGCCAGCAGCCGCGGGGGGAACACCGGGGAGCTGTTTTTT. This sequence encodes CASSRGGNTGELFF.